The rows below give T cell receptor beta chains drawn from one sample of a study of shared clonotypes between healthy human individuals. Only in-frame clones appear in the TCRdb table, and some are missing; sequencing was by immunoSEQ multiplex PCR. The sample lists some 2,000,000 clones; almost 96% were seen once. Sequences were obtained from naive CD4+ T cells sorted from blood. These receptors all stem from a man between 18 and 35 years old in good health. The CDR3 runs from the conserved cysteine through the conserved F or W. The order of the fields is CDR3 protein, CDR3 DNA, clone size, J gene, D gene, V gene. D genes are given only for firm matches. Not every row has a clone size; where given, it reads once, few, many or a size class.

CARSFAGGQPQHF TGTGCCAGAAGCTTTGCAGGGGGCCAGCCCCAGCATTTT - TRBJ1-5 TRBD1 TRBV5-3
CASSLMQGHTDTQYF TGCGCCAGCAGCTTGATGCAGGGTCACACAGATACGCAGTATTTT - TRBJ2-3 - TRBV5-1
CASSSGQALYEQYF TGCGCCAGCAGCTCGGGACAGGCGCTCTACGAGCAGTACTTC - TRBJ2-7 TRBD1 TRBV4-1
CASSLTLGQDYGYTF TGTGCCAGCAGTTTAACCCTAGGGCAGGACTATGGCTACACCTTC - TRBJ1-2 - TRBV28
CATSRDPGSSGNTIYF TGTGCCACCAGCAGAGATCCTGGCAGCTCTGGAAACACCATATATTTT - TRBJ1-3 - TRBV15
CASSQVDGANYGYTF TGCGCCAGCAGCCAAGTGGACGGAGCTAACTATGGCTACACCTTC - TRBJ1-2 - TRBV4-1
CASSIVGGGGETQYF TGTGCCAGTAGTATAGTAGGCGGGGGTGGAGAGACCCAGTACTTC once TRBJ2-5 TRBD2 TRBV19
CASSPSGFGLTEAFF TGTGCCAGCAGCCCCTCGGGGTTCGGGCTGACTGAAGCTTTCTTT - TRBJ1-1 - TRBV13
CASSFITGQGDTEAFF TGCGCCAGCAGCTTCATTACCGGACAGGGGGACACTGAAGCTTTCTTT - TRBJ1-1 TRBD1 TRBV5-1
CASSPLGTEAFF TGTGCCAGCAGCCCCCTTGGGACAGAGGCTTTCTTT - TRBJ1-1 TRBD1 TRBV5-6
CASSLLNSEAFF TGTGCCAGCAGCTTACTAAACAGTGAAGCTTTCTTT - TRBJ1-1 - TRBV7-9
CASSEGTAPNSPLHF TGCGCCAGCAGCGAGGGGACAGCCCCCAATTCACCCCTCCACTTT - TRBJ1-6 TRBD1 TRBV5-1
CASSIHGTQYF TGTGCCAGTAGTATTCACGGGACTCAGTACTTC - TRBJ2-7 - TRBV19
CAISESTGVAYEQFF TGTGCCATCAGTGAGAGCACAGGGGTAGCCTATGAGCAGTTCTTC - TRBJ2-1 TRBD1 TRBV10-3